Listed here is a single T cell receptor (beta chain). This specimen comes from a study of blood T cell repertoires in COVID-19. In the study overall: There were acute and convalescent COVID-19 samples, and they came from the United States, Italy and Spain. From T cells, B-cell-depleted T cells, or PBMCs came the material, which was cDNA or gDNA.

Sequencing used immunoSEQ multiplex PCR; TCRdb keeps in-frame clones, though not all of them. Of around 100,000 clones in the sample, roughly 87% were seen once. From germline, CDR1 is LGHDT and CDR2 YNNKEL (reference sequence). Trimming removed 4 bases from V and 2 bases from J; junction bases left unmatched: 8. CDR3 size: 16 residues. The chain has TRBV3-1 (or the pseudogene TRBV3-2) and TRBJ1-2, with 9 positions matching TRBD1. This TCR came from a human donor in a cohort sampled during active COVID-19. Sequenced input: peripheral blood. The CDR3 here is CASSRASGQGNYGYTF. For the CDR3, the DNA is TGTGCCAGCAGCCGAGCATCGGGACAGGGAAACTATGGCTACACCTTC.